This TCR beta chain came from a study of human thymus T cells. Regarding the study as a whole: A high degree of thymic repertoire overlap among unrelated individuals was reported in related research. Thymic and blood repertoires appeared to show biased V and J gene usage.

This clone was seen more than once but under ten times. The antigen remains unidentified. Thymic material originated from resections removed in the course of corrective heart surgery. Among the donors, all were healthy Finnish infants having corrective surgery for congenital heart defects. Data came from immunoSEQ multiplex PCR; TCRdb stores just in-frame clones and leaves some out. Seen here are some 120,000 clones, over 85% observed once, and the top ten hold around 0.025%. In germline, CDR1 is GTSNPN, CDR2 SVGIG (reference sequence). V shed 5 bases and J shed 0 bases, with 13 bases lying between them. This CDR3 comprises 14 residues.

The sequence came from a boy younger than two with a congenital heart defect but otherwise immunologically healthy. This chain links TRBV30 with TRBJ1-1, with D possibly TRBD1 on 5 matching bases. Sequenced material: thymus tissue. The CDR3 sequence is CAWGRGRVNTEAFF. The CDR3 nucleotides are TGTGCCTGGGGTAGGGGCAGGGTGAACACTGAAGCTTTCTTT.